This TCR beta chain was sequenced for a study of blood T cell repertoires in COVID-19 (TCRdb year 2020). For the study in its entirety: Samples from collaborators originated in the United States, Italy and Spain and spanned both the acute and convalescent phases of COVID-19. The repertoires were released in a freely available public database intended as a resource for research on the immune response to SARS-CoV-2. Deeply sampled blood TCRbeta repertoires from subjects exposed to, actively infected with, or recovered from COVID-19 were included in the dataset. Samples came from the ongoing ImmuneRACE study (first 160 participants) plus 1,254 subjects from 6 global collaborators. A de-identified subject ID, COVID-19 status, age in years and sex were almost always included in the sample metadata. The prospective study material was composed of cDNA or gDNA derived from T cells, B-cell-depleted T cells, or PBMCs. Where available, HLA class I and class II types were taken from metadata supplied by the sample provider and were not determined by assay-based typing. What the authors observed across the whole study: Clinical and demographic metadata were provided uncurated, with the amount varying by source and participant.

Notes on this clone: Its antigen is not yet known. No much larger clone exists at a distance of one base, and base qualities are not known.

Taken from the germline V gene, the CDR1 and CDR2 loops are SGHNT and YENEEA. V gives up 5 bases and J gives up 3 bases, and the segment between their germline ends measures 10 bases. From cysteine to phenylalanine, the CDR3 is 13 amino acids long. The CDR3 DNA has 39 bases and is translated from base 1. Collaborating institutions collected whole blood in K2EDTA tubes following their own protocols. Collaborator samples were shipped for TCRbeta analysis as frozen whole blood, isolated PBMCs, or DNA extracted from either sample type. TCRbeta CDR3 regions were amplified from genomic DNA using the immunoSEQ Assay, a bias-controlled multiplex PCR. In the original analysis: The number of nucleated cells in each sample was estimated by amplification of reference gene primers within the assay. Sequence reads were collapsed and filtered to measure the absolute abundance of every unique TCRbeta CDR3 rearrangement. For each sample, productive Simpson clonality was calculated as the square root of Simpson's diversity index over productive rearrangements. In TCRdb, the immuneACCESS table is reduced to in-frame sequences with V and J assigned. These tables do not hold every clone; where another copy was compared, an unresolved V gene accounts for under half, and the others remain unexplained. V and J calls and clone size are those listed in that table; D and trimming were worked out from the DNA. The sample table records approximately 40,000 clones; approximately 85% of these occur just once. Approximately 45% of the sample is in the top ten clones.

The chain was built from TRBV11-3 and TRBJ2-5, with TRBD1 tentatively as D gene (6 bases match). The TCR was taken from a man in his sixties with active or convalescent COVID-19. The sequencing input was peripheral blood. The CDR3 reads as follows: CASSPGQKETQYF. The nucleotide sequence reads as follows: TGTGCCAGCAGCCCCGGACAGAAAGAGACCCAGTACTTC.